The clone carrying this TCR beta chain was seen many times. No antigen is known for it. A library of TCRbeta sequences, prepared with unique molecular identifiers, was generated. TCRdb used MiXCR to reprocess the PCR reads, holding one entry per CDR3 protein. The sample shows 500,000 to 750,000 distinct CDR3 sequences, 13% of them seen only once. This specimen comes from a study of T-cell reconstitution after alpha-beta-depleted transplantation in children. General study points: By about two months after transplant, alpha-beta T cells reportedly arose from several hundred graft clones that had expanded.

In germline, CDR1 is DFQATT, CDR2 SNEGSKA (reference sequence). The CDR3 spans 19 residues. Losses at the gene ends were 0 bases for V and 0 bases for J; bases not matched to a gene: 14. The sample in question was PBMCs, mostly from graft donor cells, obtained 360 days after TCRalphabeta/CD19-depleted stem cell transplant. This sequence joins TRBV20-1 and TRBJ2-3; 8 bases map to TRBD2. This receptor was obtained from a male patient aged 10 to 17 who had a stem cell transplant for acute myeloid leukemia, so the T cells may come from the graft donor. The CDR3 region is CSARDRLTSGYTSTDTQYF. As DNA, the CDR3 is TGCAGTGCTAGAGATCGACTAACTAGCGGTTATACTAGCACAGATACGCAGTATTTT.